Given below is one T cell receptor (beta chain) in context. Its antigen is still unknown. The PCR contained 60 Vbeta and 13 Jbeta primers. Clones were read by immunoSEQ multiplex PCR, and TCRdb kept only the in-frame ones, dropping some. The data show 100,000 to 150,000 clones, with about 81% seen just once and approximately 5.6% held by the top ten. The germline gives CDR1 MNHNS, CDR2 SASEGT. With 5 bases removed from V and 4 bases from J, the gap between germline ends came to 14 bases. The CDR3 consists of 14 residues. This specimen belongs to a study of cytomegalovirus exposure and HLA in healthy donors. Study-wide results and limits: When analyzed later, a missense DCLRE1C variant was found to be linked to TCR beta V- and J-gene trimming.

J is TRBJ1-2 and V is TRBV6-1; D might be TRBD1 (6 bases). The receptor's source is a woman between 40 and 55 years old in good health and CMV-seropositive. Sequenced material: PBMCs. The CDR3 reads CASSSTGLAYGYTF. The CDR3 region has the DNA TGTGCCAGCAGTTCGACAGGACTCGCCTATGGCTACACCTTC.